This T cell receptor (beta chain) was documented in a study of T cell repertoires in cytomegalovirus infection. Broader study findings: Adding up the frequency of public TCR beta families identified people who carried CMV plus the relevant HLA.

TCRdb independently ran MiXCR on the reads; one entry per CDR3 protein. The table shows 450,000 to 600,000 distinct CDR3 sequences, with roughly 42% occurring only once. There are many counts of this clonotype. Its antigen is currently unknown. CDR1 and CDR2 (germline): SGHTA, FQGNSA. The V gene end was trimmed by 4 bases and the J gene end by 4 bases; junction bases not matched to a gene: 6. The CDR3 totals 15 residues. This clonotype was sampled from a human donor in good health (CMV status not recorded). Some clones in this sample may be carry-over from other donors' samples. This sequence joins TRBV7-2 and TRBJ2-5, with TRBD1 identical over 10 bases. The sequenced sample was cultured PBMCs, obtained from culture after CMV antigen stimulation. The CDR3, as DNA: TGTGCCAGCAGCTGGCGACAGGGGGCCGGAGAGACCCAGTACTTC. It encodes CASSWRQGAGETQYF.